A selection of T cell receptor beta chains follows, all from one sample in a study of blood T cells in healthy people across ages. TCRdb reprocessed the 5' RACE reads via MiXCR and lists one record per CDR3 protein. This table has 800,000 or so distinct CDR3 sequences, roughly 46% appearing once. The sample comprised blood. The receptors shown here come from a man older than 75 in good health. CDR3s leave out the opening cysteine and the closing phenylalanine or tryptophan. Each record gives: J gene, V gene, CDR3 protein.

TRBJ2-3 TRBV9 ASSVGPAGDTDTQY
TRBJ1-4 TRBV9 ASSEGDRADEKLF
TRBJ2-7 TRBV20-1 SAAPMTGNGAEQY
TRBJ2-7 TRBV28 ASSFYPGRGKDYNEQY
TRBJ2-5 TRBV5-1 ASSLEGQARETQY
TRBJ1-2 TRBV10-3 AISDSLYGYT
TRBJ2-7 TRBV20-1 SGRPDFPSSYEQY
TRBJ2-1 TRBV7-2 ASSVTAVYNEQF
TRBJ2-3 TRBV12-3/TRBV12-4 ASRTSADTQY
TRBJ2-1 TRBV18 ASSQGVGYNEQF
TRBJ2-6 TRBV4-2 ASSQDSESGANVLT
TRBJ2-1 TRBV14 ASSQSRASGRAYNEQF
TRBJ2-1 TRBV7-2 ASSLGGTPYNEQF
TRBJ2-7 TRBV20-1 SAHTSGRTYEQY
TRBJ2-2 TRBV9 ASSVEVLAGVTGELF
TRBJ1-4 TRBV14 ASSQFIGGLDNEELF
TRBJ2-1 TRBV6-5 ASSPRDWYNEQF
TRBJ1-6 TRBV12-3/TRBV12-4 ASSTSGTLH
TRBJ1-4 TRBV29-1 SVGQGVGNEKLF
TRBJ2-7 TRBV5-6 ASSYYRGYEQY
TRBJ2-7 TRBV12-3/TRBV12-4 ASSRDFYEQY
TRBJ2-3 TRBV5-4 ASSLGAGPTNTQY
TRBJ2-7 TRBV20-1 SARDRTSGGYEQY
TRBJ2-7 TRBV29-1 SVEAGGFGYEQY
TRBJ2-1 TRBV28 ASSRSGSLNEQF
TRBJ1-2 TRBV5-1 ASSAGGPNYGYT
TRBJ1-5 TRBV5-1 ASSLGPGLGQPQH